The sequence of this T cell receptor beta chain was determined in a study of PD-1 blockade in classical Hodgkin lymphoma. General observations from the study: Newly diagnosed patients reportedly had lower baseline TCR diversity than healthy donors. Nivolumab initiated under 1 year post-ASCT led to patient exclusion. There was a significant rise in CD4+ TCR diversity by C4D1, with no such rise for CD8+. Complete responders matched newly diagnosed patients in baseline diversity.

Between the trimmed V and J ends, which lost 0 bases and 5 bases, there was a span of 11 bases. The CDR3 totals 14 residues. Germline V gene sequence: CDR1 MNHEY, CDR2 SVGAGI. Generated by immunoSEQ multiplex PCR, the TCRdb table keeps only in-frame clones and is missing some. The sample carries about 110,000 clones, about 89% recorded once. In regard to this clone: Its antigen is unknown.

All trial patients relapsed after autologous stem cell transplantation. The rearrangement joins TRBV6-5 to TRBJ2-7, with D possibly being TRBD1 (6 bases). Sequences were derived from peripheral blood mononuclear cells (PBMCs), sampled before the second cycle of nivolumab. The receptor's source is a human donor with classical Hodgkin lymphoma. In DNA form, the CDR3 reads TGTGCCAGCAGTTACTCAGGGGGAAGGGACGAGCAGTACTTC. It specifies CASSYSGGRDEQYF.